What follows are 21 T cell receptor beta chains derived from one specimen sequenced in a study of blood T cell repertoires in COVID-19. Profiled with immunoSEQ multiplex PCR; TCRdb holds only in-frame clones, not every one. The repertoire consists of 250,000 to 350,000 clones, with 75% to 90% occurring once and the leading ten covering about 2%. The sequencing sample was made of peripheral blood. The source is a man aged 18 to 30 with active or convalescent COVID-19.

This clone turned up a few times. This sequence joins TRBV7-8 and TRBJ2-7; possibly TRBD1 for D (5 bases). Trimming pared 6 bases from V and 0 bases from J, leaving 24 bases between. Germline V gene lookup returns CDR1 SGHVS and CDR2 FQNEAQ. CDR3 size: 18 residues. CDR3 nucleotide sequence: TGTGCCAGCAGTCAAAAAGCCCAAGGGGCCCGGAGCTCCTACGAGCAGTACTTC. It yields the protein CASSQKAQGARSSYEQYF. The entire variable domain, with the rest obtained from reference TRBV7-8 and TRBJ2-7, is as follows: GAGVSQSPRYKVAKRGQDVALRCDPISGHVSLFWYQQALGQGPEFLTYFQNEAQLDKSGLPSDRFFAERPEGSVSTLKIQRTQQEDSAVYLCASSQKAQGARSSYEQYFGPGTRLTVT.

V and J are TRBV4-1 and TRBJ1-1; no clear D gene. Germline lookup yields CDR1 MGHRA and CDR2 YSYEKL. V lost 4 bases and J 5 bases, leaving 11 bases between the germline ends. The CDR3 is 13 residues long. CDR3 DNA: TGCGCCAGCAGCCCTATATCGTCAACTGAAGCTTTCTTT. Its protein product is CASSPISSTEAFF.

The chain carries TRBV2 and TRBJ2-7, with D hard to call. Trimming stripped 6 bases from V and 2 bases from J, with 11 bases between. The CDR3 has 13 amino acids. Germline loops: CDR1 SNHLY, CDR2 FYNNEI. CDR3 residues: CASRRITAYEQYF. Here the CDR3 DNA reads TGTGCCAGCAGACGAATAACAGCCTACGAGCAGTACTTC.

The chain recombines TRBV18 with TRBJ2-2, with 10 bases that match TRBD1. Germline lookup yields CDR1 KGHSH and CDR2 LQKENI. V was pared by 5 bases and J by 4 bases, with 4 bases of the junction left unmatched. The CDR3 extends over 15 amino acids. The CDR3: CASSEDRGRTGELFF. The CDR3 bases are TGTGCCAGCTCAGAAGACAGGGGGCGCACCGGGGAGCTGTTTTTT.

This chain connects TRBV4-1 to TRBJ1-5, with 7 bases aligning to TRBD1. The CDR3 is 16 amino acids. Germline CDR1 reads MGHRA; CDR2 reads YSYEKL. The ends lost 3 bases at V and 2 bases at J; junction bases unmatched: 7. The CDR3 region has the DNA TGCGCCAGCAGCCAGGCTCACAGGGGCGGCAATCAGCCCCAGCATTTT. Amino acids: CASSQAHRGGNQPQHF.

V is TRBV5-1 and J is TRBJ1-1; tentative D call: TRBD1 (5 bases). The CDR3 covers 14 residues. Trimming removed 4 bases from V and 4 bases from J, with 14 bases in between. The germline CDR1 and CDR2 sequences are SGHRS and YFSETQ. The CDR3 reads CASSEDSPGTEAFF. CDR3 DNA: TGCGCCAGCAGCGAAGACAGCCCAGGCACTGAAGCTTTCTTT. The whole variable domain, remainder taken from reference TRBV5-1 and TRBJ1-1, is KAGVTQTPRYLIKTRGQQVTLSCSPISGHRSVSWYQQTPGQGLQFLFEYFSETQRNKGNFPGRFSGRQFSNSRSEMNVSTLELGDSALYLCASSEDSPGTEAFFGQGTRLTVV.

This rearrangement joins TRBV25-1 to TRBJ2-3, with D possibly matching TRBD2 (5 bases). Looked up from germline, CDR1 is MGHDK and CDR2 is SYGVNS. Trimming removed 1 base at V and 6 bases at J, with 5 bases between. The CDR3 loop spans 12 amino acids. CDR3 amino acids: CASSEWEDTQYF. CDR3 sequence (DNA): TGTGCCAGCAGTGAATGGGAGGATACGCAGTATTTT.

The sample holds one count of this clone. The chain links TRBV3-1 (or the pseudogene TRBV3-2) to TRBJ2-5, with no clear D. The CDR3 runs to 15 residues. Germline CDR1 LGHDT, CDR2 YNNKEL (reference sequence). The ends were cut back, 0 bases at V and 5 bases at J, with 13 bases in the middle. CDR3 loop: CASSQDGPRRETQYF. The CDR3 nucleotides read TGTGCCAGCAGCCAAGATGGCCCCCGGCGGGAGACCCAGTACTTC.

The chain uses TRBV18 and TRBJ2-5; 8 bases fit TRBD1. Germline loops: CDR1 KGHSH, CDR2 LQKENI. The CDR3 totals 13 residues. After removal of 4 bases from V and 5 bases from J, the junction contained 3 bases not matched to a gene. CDR3 sequence reads: CASSRRQGETQYF. In DNA form, the CDR3 reads TGTGCCAGCTCACGAAGACAGGGGGAGACCCAGTACTTC.

The V call is TRBV5-4, the J call TRBJ2-2, with D tentatively TRBD2 (6 bases). V was cut by 9 bases and J by 4 bases, with 22 bases left in between. The CDR3 loop spans 16 amino acids. Germline assignment: CDR1 SGHNT and CDR2 YYREEE (reference sequence). The CDR3 loop is CATFPAAGRGTGELFF. The CDR3 DNA reads as TGTGCCACCTTCCCCGCGGCGGGGCGCGGCACCGGGGAGCTGTTTTTT.

The V call is TRBV28, the J call TRBJ2-5, with 9 bases lining up with TRBD2. V lost 2 bases and J lost 0; bases outside the gene matches: 7. The germline V gene encodes CDR1 MDHEN and CDR2 SYDVKM. The CDR3 spans 17 residues. The CDR3 loop reads CASSLVGSGRDQETQYF. The CDR3 DNA sequence: TGTGCCAGCAGTTTAGTTGGTAGCGGGAGAGACCAAGAGACCCAGTACTTC.

The gene calls are TRBV5-6 and TRBJ2-3; 10 bases are shared with TRBD2. J lost 4 bases, V lost 0 bases, and 5 bases had no gene match. Germline V gives CDR1 SGHDT, CDR2 YYEEEE. This CDR3 region has 16 residues. CDR3 sequence reads: CASSLAGTSVADTQYF. The CDR3 bases are TGTGCCAGCAGCTTGGCAGGGACTAGCGTTGCAGATACGCAGTATTTT.

The CDR3 sequence: CASSYGNGVEQFF. In DNA form, the CDR3 reads TGTGCCAGCAGTTACGGGAATGGTGTTGAGCAGTTCTTC. This chain joins TRBV25-1 and TRBJ2-1; possibly TRBD2 for D (5 bases). CDR3 size: 13 residues. Germline V CDR1 and CDR2: MGHDK, SYGVNS. The V end was cut by 5 bases, the J end by 9 bases, with 14 bases between.

V gene TRBV19 combines with J gene TRBJ1-1, with a possible D match to TRBD1 (6 bases). V shed 7 bases and J shed 12 bases, with 24 bases lying between them. Germline-derived CDR1 and CDR2 are LNHDA and SQIVND (reference sequence). The CDR3 is 14 amino acids. This CDR3 is CASTQYIVQGMTFF. As DNA, the CDR3 is TGTGCCAGTACCCAATATATTGTACAGGGAATGACTTTCTTT.

This clone was seen only once. The J gene is TRBJ2-7, the V gene TRBV15; 10 nucleotides match TRBD1. The CDR3 is 15 residues long. The germline V gene has CDR1 LNHNV and CDR2 YYDKDF (reference sequence). J gave up 3 bases and V 4 bases, and 6 bases lay outside the gene matches. CDR3 bases: TGTGCCACCAGCACCGGACAGGGGGTCTACTACGAGCAGTACTTC. It is translated as CATSTGQGVYYEQYF.

This clone was observed a few times. J is TRBJ1-6 and V is TRBV18; the match to TRBD1 covers 7 bases. There are 17 residues in the CDR3. V lost 2 bases, J lost 4 bases, and 8 bases stayed unmatched. The V gene's germline CDR1 is KGHSH and CDR2 LQKENI. The CDR3 loop reads CASSPSEVQGYNSPLHF. The CDR3 bases are TGTGCCAGCTCACCATCGGAAGTACAGGGGTATAATTCACCCCTCCACTTT.

V gene TRBV14 combines with J gene TRBJ2-2, with D possibly matching TRBD1 (5 bases). Germline CDR1 SGHDN, CDR2 FVKESK. Trimming left V 4 bases short and J 6 bases short, with 9 bases between. The CDR3 contains 13 residues. CDR3 coding DNA: TGTGCCAGCAGCCCCCGGACATCCGGGGAGCTGTTTTTT. Its protein product is CASSPRTSGELFF.

The chain is built from TRBV7-6 and TRBJ2-5, with 8 positions matching TRBD2. The CDR3 is made up of 15 amino acids. Trimming took 2 bases from V and 5 from J; bases not matched to a gene: 7. Germline V gene data show CDR1 as SGHVS and CDR2 as FNYEAQ. CDR3 sequence (DNA): TGTGCCAGCAGCTTACGGCGGGGGGATCGGGAGACCCAGTACTTC. This sequence encodes CASSLRRGDRETQYF.

This chain uses TRBV7-9 with TRBJ2-1; 10 bases align to TRBD2. The CDR3 consists of 16 residues. The ends lost 0 bases at V and 6 bases at J; junction bases unmatched: 5. Germline assignment: CDR1 SEHNR and CDR2 FQNEAQ (reference sequence). The chain's CDR3 is CASSLAWTSGPNEQFF. The CDR3 DNA sequence: TGTGCCAGCAGCTTAGCTTGGACTAGCGGACCCAATGAGCAGTTCTTC.

The V gene is TRBV27, the J gene TRBJ1-2; perhaps TRBD1 as D (6 bases). Trimming shortened V by 6 bases and J by 5 bases, and 19 bases separated the two germline ends. This CDR3 contains 15 residues. CDR1 MNHEY and CDR2 SMNVEV come from the germline V gene (reference sequence). CDR3 bases: TGTGCCAGCAGCCCTTGGGGGGGGCAGGGGTATGGCTACACCTTC. It is translated as CASSPWGGQGYGYTF.

The chain recombines TRBV14 with TRBJ1-2; TRBD1 matches 9 bases. V was pared by 4 bases and J by 2 bases, with 2 bases of the junction left unmatched. Germline V gene sequence: CDR1 SGHDN, CDR2 FVKESK. The CDR3 is made up of 14 amino acids. This CDR3 is CASSRGQGNYGYTF. As DNA, the CDR3 is TGTGCCAGCAGCCGGGGACAGGGCAACTATGGCTACACCTTC.